This TCR beta chain was identified during a study of blood T cell repertoires in COVID-19. Study as a whole: Samples taken during acute and convalescent COVID-19 were collected in the United States, Italy and Spain.

Original processing notes: Reference gene primer amplification gave estimated nucleated cell counts. This table comes from immunoSEQ multiplex PCR, and its TCRdb copy is limited to in-frame clones, with some not included. V, J and clone size are taken as reported in that table, and D and trimming were inferred from the DNA itself. Of approximately 66,000 clones listed, almost 90% are singletons. This CDR3 has 18 residues. V dropped 0 bases and J dropped 4; count of bases not matched to a gene: 9. CDR1 is MNHEY, CDR2 SMNVEV, per germline (reference sequence). Sequenced material: peripheral blood. The clonotype was recovered from a woman in her fifties or sixties with active or convalescent COVID-19. J is TRBJ2-2 and V is TRBV27; TRBD1 matches at 9 bases. This CDR3 reads CASSLSFSGQGFTGELFF. CDR3 sequence (DNA): TGTGCCAGCAGTTTATCGTTTTCTGGACAGGGGTTCACCGGGGAGCTGTTTTTT.